Listed here are 27 T cell receptor beta chains from one sample, sequenced in a study of blood T cell repertoires in COVID-19. TCRdb keeps only in-frame clones here, not all; method: immunoSEQ multiplex PCR. The table shows roughly 500,000 clones, with 70% to 90% occurring only once. The specimen sequenced was peripheral blood. Receptor source: a human donor in a cohort sampled during active COVID-19.

This rearrangement joins TRBV2 to TRBJ1-2; D is undetermined. The CDR3 contains 13 residues. Trimming pared 0 bases from V and 7 bases from J, leaving 9 bases between. Germline values: CDR1 SNHLY, CDR2 FYNNEI. The DNA for the CDR3 is TGTGCCAGCAGTGAAGCTCGTTTATTTGGCTACACCTTC. Its protein is CASSEARLFGYTF.

For this clone: Sequence at one end of the junction differs from germline and may be a read error. The V call is TRBV7-7, the J call TRBJ1-5; 7 nucleotides align to TRBD1. CDR3 length equals 16 residues. Germline V lookup: CDR1 SSHAT, CDR2 FNYEAQ (reference sequence). The CDR3 loop is CASSARQGTDNQPQHF. CDR3 DNA sequence: TGTGCTAGCAGCGCGAGACAGGGAACAGACAATCAGCCCCAGCATTTT.

The J gene is TRBJ1-1, the V gene TRBV30, with 8 bases matching TRBD1. This CDR3 region has 13 residues. CDR1 is GTSNPN, CDR2 SVGIG, per germline (reference sequence). Trimming took 4 bases from V and 3 from J; bases not matched to a gene: 4. The CDR3 sequence: CAWTDRGDTEAFF. CDR3 DNA: TGTGCCTGGACTGACAGGGGCGACACTGAAGCTTTCTTT.

The chain joins TRBV29-1 to TRBJ2-5; D remains unclear. The germline V gene has CDR1 SQVTM and CDR2 ANQGSEA. CDR3 length: 10 amino acids. Trimming removed 7 bases at V and 5 bases at J, with 8 bases between. The CDR3 reads CSGSLETQYF. The CDR3 coding sequence is TGCAGCGGTAGCTTGGAGACCCAGTACTTC.

J is TRBJ2-2 and V is TRBV29-1; D possibly corresponds to TRBD2 (5 bases). Germline V lookup: CDR1 SQVTM, CDR2 ANQGSEA. The CDR3 is 13 amino acids. V gave up 5 bases and J gave up 4 bases, with 11 bases separating them. The CDR3 loop is CSVNIGGTGELFF. Here the CDR3 DNA reads TGCAGCGTTAACATAGGAGGCACCGGGGAGCTGTTTTTT.

The gene calls are TRBV5-1 and TRBJ1-2, with 7 bases aligning to TRBD1. V gave up 6 bases and J gave up 6 bases; unmatched junction bases: 8. This CDR3 region has 13 residues. Germline V gene lookup returns CDR1 SGHRS and CDR2 YFSETQ. CDR3: CASTEQGTDGYTF. As DNA, the CDR3 is TGCGCCAGCACCGAACAGGGGACAGATGGCTACACCTTC. Combining the CDR3 with reference TRBV5-1 and TRBJ1-2 gives the whole variable domain KAGVTQTPRYLIKTRGQQVTLSCSPISGHRSVSWYQQTPGQGLQFLFEYFSETQRNKGNFPGRFSGRQFSNSRSEMNVSTLELGDSALYLCASTEQGTDGYTFGSGTRLTVV.

V gene TRBV6-5 combines with J gene TRBJ2-7; D not resolved. The CDR3 sequence is 14 residues long. The V gene lost 7 bases and the J gene lost 4 bases, with 17 bases spanning the gap. CDR1 MNHEY and CDR2 SVGAGI come from the germline V gene. CDR3 nucleotides: TGTGCCAGCACCCTCCCCGTGGCTCCGTACGAGCAGTACTTC. Protein product: CASTLPVAPYEQYF.

The CDR3 loop is CASSRPIGGGETQYF. The CDR3 DNA is TGCGCCAGCAGCCGCCCCATCGGGGGAGGAGAGACCCAGTACTTC. The rearrangement joins TRBV4-1 to TRBJ2-5; weak D call: TRBD2 (6 bases). CDR1 and CDR2 (germline): MGHRA, YSYEKL. The germline V and J ends were trimmed by 4 bases and 4 bases, with 16 bases remaining between them. The CDR3 extends over 15 amino acids.

The chain recombines TRBV9 with TRBJ1-2; 9 positions match TRBD1. V lost 2 bases to trimming and J lost 4 bases; unmatched junction nucleotides: 6. This CDR3 has 15 residues. CDR1 and CDR2 (germline): SGDLS, YYNGEE. CDR3 in amino acids: CASSVGTGGGYGYTF. The CDR3 nucleotides are TGTGCCAGCAGCGTTGGAACAGGGGGCGGCTATGGCTACACCTTC. The full variable domain, with the rest looked up from reference TRBV9 and TRBJ1-2, is DSGVTQTPKHLITATGQRVTLRCSPRSGDLSVYWYQQSLDQGLQFLIQYYNGEERAKGNILERFSAQQFPDLHSELNLSSLELGDSALYFCASSVGTGGGYGYTFGSGTRLTVV.

V is TRBV3-1 (or the pseudogene TRBV3-2) and J is TRBJ1-1, with 7 nucleotides matching TRBD1. After removal of 5 bases from V and 11 bases from J, the junction contained 8 bases not matched to a gene. Per germline, CDR1 LGHDT and CDR2 YNNKEL (reference sequence). This CDR3 spans 12 amino acids. The CDR3 DNA is TGTGCCAGCAGCTCACTGGGGACAGTCGCTTTCTTT. This gives the protein CASSSLGTVAFF.

This rearrangement joins TRBV9 to TRBJ1-1, with 10 positions matching TRBD1. Germline assignment: CDR1 SGDLS and CDR2 YYNGEE. Germline trimming cut 7 bases from V and 0 bases from J; bases unmatched to any gene: 12. This CDR3 comprises 17 residues. As DNA, the CDR3 is TGTGCCAGCGGCACGGACAGGGGGACGAAGATGAACACTGAAGCTTTCTTT. Its translation is CASGTDRGTKMNTEAFF.

This clone showed up just a few times. The chain carries TRBV7-9 and TRBJ2-2; D might be TRBD2 (5 bases). CDR3 size: 13 residues. Germline CDR1 and CDR2: SEHNR and FQNEAQ (reference sequence). V was cut by 5 bases and J by 7 bases, with 11 bases left in between. The CDR3 spells CASSALRGGELFF. The CDR3 region has the DNA TGTGCCAGCAGCGCCTTACGGGGCGGGGAGCTGTTTTTT. The variable domain in full, with the rest retrieved from reference TRBV7-9 and TRBJ2-2, is DTGVSQNPRHKITKRGQNVTFRCDPISEHNRLYWYRQTLGQGPEFLTYFQNEAQLEKSRLLSDRFSAERPKGSFSTLEIQRTEQGDSAMYLCASSALRGGELFFGEGSRLTVL.

CDR3: CASSQTSGQGFRQPQHF. CDR3 nucleotides: TGTGCCAGCAGTCAGACCTCGGGACAGGGTTTTAGGCAGCCCCAGCATTTT. This chain joins TRBV6-6 and TRBJ1-5; 9 positions agree with TRBD1. J lost 7 bases, V lost 5 bases, and 15 bases had no gene match. This CDR3 contains 17 residues. The V gene's germline CDR1 is MNHNY and CDR2 SVGAGI (reference sequence).

This chain joins TRBV6-1 and TRBJ2-7, with a possible D match to TRBD1 (5 bases). Trimming pared 3 bases from V and 5 bases from J, leaving 17 bases between. Germline V gene data show CDR1 as MNHNS and CDR2 as SASEGT. This CDR3 contains 15 residues. CDR3 loop: CASSDMLGRVHEQYF. CDR3 in DNA: TGTGCCAGCAGTGATATGTTGGGCAGGGTGCACGAGCAGTACTTC.

The sample holds one count of this clone. The chain employs TRBV5-1 and TRBJ1-2; 7 bases fit TRBD1. The CDR3 is 13 residues long. Unmatched junction bases numbered 4, after V lost 0 bases and J lost 8 bases. CDR1 is SGHRS and CDR2 is YFSETQ in the germline V gene. CDR3 in amino acids: CASSLEGAWGYTF. The CDR3 DNA reads TGCGCCAGCAGCTTGGAGGGGGCATGGGGCTACACCTTC.

The chain couples TRBV19 to TRBJ1-4; 9 nucleotides agree with TRBD1. CDR3 length: 13 residues. The junction had 4 bases not matched to a gene; V was cut back by 8 bases and J by 6 bases. The germline V gene has CDR1 LNHDA and CDR2 SQIVND (reference sequence). CDR3 nucleotides: TGTGCCAGTGGGACAGGGAGATATGAAAAACTGTTTTTT. Amino acids: CASGTGRYEKLFF.

This sequence joins TRBV7-3 and TRBJ2-5, with TRBD1 matching 7 bases. CDR1 is SGHTA, CDR2 FQGTGA, per germline. Trimming took 5 bases from V and 4 from J; bases not matched to a gene: 10. This CDR3 spans 15 amino acids. In DNA, the CDR3 is TGTGCCAGCAGCCCAACACCGACAGGGAGAGAGACCCAGTACTTC. Protein product: CASSPTPTGRETQYF.

The genes are TRBV25-1 and TRBJ1-1; D not resolved. Trimming cost V 0 bases and J 0 bases, with 5 bases left between them. The germline V gene encodes CDR1 MGHDK and CDR2 SYGVNS. This CDR3 region has 14 residues. The CDR3 DNA follows: TGTGCCAGCAGTGAATATAGCCTGAACACTGAAGCTTTCTTT. Protein sequence: CASSEYSLNTEAFF.

The DNA for the CDR3 is TGTGCCAGCAGTTTAGGGGGCTCAAATACTGGCTACACCTTC. Encoded protein: CASSLGGSNTGYTF. This chain links TRBV27 with TRBJ1-2, with D possibly matching TRBD1 (6 bases). The germline V gene encodes CDR1 MNHEY and CDR2 SMNVEV (reference sequence). Between the trimmed V and J ends, which lost 2 bases and 7 bases, there was a span of 14 bases. This CDR3 has 14 residues.

The chain joins TRBV7-2 to TRBJ2-2, with D tentatively TRBD2 (6 bases). This CDR3 contains 15 residues. Germline-derived CDR1 and CDR2 are SGHTA and FQGNSA. V lost 5 bases and J 3 bases, leaving 13 bases between the germline ends. As DNA, the CDR3 is TGTGCCAGCAGCCCCCGGGACTTTTACACCGGGGAGCTGTTTTTT. Translation gives CASSPRDFYTGELFF.

The chain joins TRBV24-1 to TRBJ2-2; D gene ambiguous. Germline V gene sequence: CDR1 KGHDR, CDR2 SFDVKD. The ends were cut back, 6 bases at V and 0 bases at J, with 19 bases in the middle. There are 18 residues in the CDR3. The CDR3 coding sequence is TGTGCCACCAGTCATGGGCTGGGCCACAATACGAACACCGGGGAGCTGTTTTTT. It translates to CATSHGLGHNTNTGELFF.

This clone was observed a single time. The chain is built from TRBV18 and TRBJ1-3; no clear D. This CDR3 contains 14 residues. Trimming stripped 2 bases from V and 5 bases from J, with 10 bases between. Germline loops: CDR1 KGHSH, CDR2 LQKENI. CDR3 nucleotides: TGTGCCAGCTCACCAGGAGGGATTAGAAACACCATATATTTT. This gives the protein CASSPGGIRNTIYF. Full variable domain (remainder filled in from reference TRBV18 and TRBJ1-3): NAGVMQNPRHLVRRRGQEARLRCSPMKGHSHVYWYRQLPEEGLKFMVYLQKENIIDESGMPKERFSAEFPKEGPSILRIQQVVRGDSAAYFCASSPGGIRNTIYFGEGSWLTVV.

The V call is TRBV29-1, the J call TRBJ2-5; D uncertain. CDR3 length equals 12 residues. V lost 4 bases and J lost 1, with 7 bases in between. Germline V gene data show CDR1 as SQVTM and CDR2 as ANQGSEA. The CDR3 here is CSVVLAQETQYF. CDR3 sequence (DNA): TGCAGCGTTGTTCTGGCCCAAGAGACCCAGTACTTC. The full variable domain, in which reference TRBV29-1 and TRBJ2-5 provide the parts outside the CDR3, is SAVISQKPSRDICQRGTSLTIQCQVDSQVTMMFWYRQQPGQSLTLIATANQGSEATYESGFVIDKFPISRPNLTFSTLTVSNMSPEDSSIYLCSVVLAQETQYFGPGTRLLVL.

The chain couples TRBV28 to TRBJ2-7; a weak D match, TRBD2 (6 bases). The CDR3 consists of 12 residues. CDR1 is MDHEN, CDR2 SYDVKM, per germline. V was pared by 7 bases and J by 2 bases, with 9 bases between. DNA for the CDR3: TGTGCCAGCATAGCGGACACCTACGAGCAGTACTTC. This gives the protein CASIADTYEQYF.

This rearrangement joins TRBV5-1 to TRBJ1-4; D call uncertain. The germline gives CDR1 SGHRS, CDR2 YFSETQ. The CDR3 contains 16 residues. Trimming stripped 3 bases from V and 7 bases from J, with 19 bases between. The CDR3 spells CASSSNPGSPTEKLFF. In nucleotides, the CDR3 is TGCGCCAGCAGCTCGAATCCAGGATCCCCGACTGAAAAACTGTTTTTT.

V and J are TRBV2 and TRBJ2-7; D ambiguous. Germline CDR1 is SNHLY and CDR2 is FYNNEI. The CDR3 sequence is 12 residues long. V was shortened by 7 bases and J by 6 bases, with 13 bases between the two germline ends. The CDR3 DNA is TGTGCCAGCAAGGTGATTCGGAGCGAGCAGTACTTC. Its protein is CASKVIRSEQYF.

This clone was seen a single time. This sequence joins TRBV6-5 and TRBJ2-1; 9 nucleotides agree with TRBD2. Germline V gene lookup returns CDR1 MNHEY and CDR2 SVGAGI. V dropped 4 bases and J dropped 9; count of bases not matched to a gene: 7. CDR3 length equals 14 residues. CDR3 DNA: TGTGCCAGCAGTTCGGGACTAGCCCTCAGTGAGCAGTTCTTC. Translated: CASSSGLALSEQFF.